What follows are 23 T cell receptor beta chains derived from one specimen sequenced in a study of cytomegalovirus exposure and HLA in healthy donors. Primers: 60 Vbeta forward and 13 Jbeta reverse. Assay used: immunoSEQ multiplex PCR; TCRdb lists only in-frame clones, some missing. The table has 130,000 to 150,000 clones, around 72% seen once. Input material: PBMCs. All receptors derive from a man aged 18 to 30 in good health and CMV-seropositive.

The rearrangement uses TRBV27 and TRBJ2-1; the D gene is possibly TRBD2 (5 bases). This CDR3 has 14 amino acids. Trimming removed 10 bases at V and 0 bases at J, with 13 bases between. Germline assignment: CDR1 MNHEY and CDR2 SMNVEV (reference sequence). CDR3 sequence: CATWTGSSYNEQFF. CDR3 sequence (DNA): TGTGCCACCTGGACGGGGAGCTCCTACAATGAGCAGTTCTTC.

The chain joins TRBV2 to TRBJ1-3; unclear D gene. Trimming left V 6 bases short and J 9 bases short, with 9 bases between. The germline gives CDR1 SNHLY, CDR2 FYNNEI. The CDR3 spans 11 residues. CDR3 region: CASRESFTIYF. DNA for the CDR3: TGTGCCAGCAGGGAGTCCTTCACCATATATTTT.

The J gene is TRBJ2-1, the V gene TRBV5-4; 7 nucleotides line up with TRBD1. Germline V gives CDR1 SGHNT, CDR2 YYREEE (reference sequence). The CDR3 is made up of 13 amino acids. The V gene end was trimmed by 2 bases and the J gene end by 10 bases; junction bases not matched to a gene: 6. CDR3 bases: TGTGCCAGCAGCTTACAGGGGTTGGGGGAGCAGTTCTTC. This sequence encodes CASSLQGLGEQFF.

This clone was counted between two and nine times. A far larger clone is one base from this, pointing to a likely read error. The rearrangement links TRBV6-4 to TRBJ2-7; 11 nucleotides align to TRBD1. J lost 0 bases, V lost 3 bases, and 1 base had no gene match. The CDR3 consists of 15 residues. The germline gives CDR1 MRHNA, CDR2 SNTAGT. The CDR3 sequence: CASSEGTGGSYEQYF. CDR3 nucleotides: TGTGCCAGCAGTGAGGGGACAGGGGGCTCCTACGAGCAGTACTTC.

V and J are TRBV15 and TRBJ1-1, with 7 bases matching TRBD1. The CDR3 is 14 amino acids. Germline V lookup: CDR1 LNHNV, CDR2 YYDKDF (reference sequence). With V trimmed by 8 bases and J by 8 bases, 14 bases remained unmatched. CDR3 nucleotide sequence: TGTGCCACCGGGCACGGGACAGAACTGGGGGAAGCTTTCTTT. It yields the protein CATGHGTELGEAFF.

The V and J genes are TRBV7-9 and TRBJ2-5; 8 positions match TRBD2. V lost 9 bases to trimming and J lost 4 bases; unmatched junction nucleotides: 7. The length of the CDR3 is 13 residues. The germline V gene encodes CDR1 SEHNR and CDR2 FQNEAQ (reference sequence). CDR3 bases: TGTGCCAGTTCGCGGGGGGAAGGAGAGACCCAGTACTTC. Amino acids: CASSRGEGETQYF.

The V gene is TRBV7-2, the J gene TRBJ2-7, with 9 bases matching TRBD2. Germline V gene sequence: CDR1 SGHTA, CDR2 FQGNSA. The ends lost 3 bases at V and 3 bases at J; junction bases unmatched: 3. CDR3 size: 14 residues. In nucleotides, the CDR3 is TGTGCCAGCAGCTTCAGCGGGGGGAACTACGAGCAGTACTTC. Translated: CASSFSGGNYEQYF.

The genes are TRBV5-1 and TRBJ2-7, with 8 bases identical to TRBD1. The germline V gene encodes CDR1 SGHRS and CDR2 YFSETQ. The CDR3 covers 18 residues. Trimming cost V 0 bases and J 3 bases; bases outside gene matches: 14. CDR3 in DNA: TGCGCCAGCAGCTTGGCCCCTCCGGGACAGGTAACCTTCTACGAGCAGTACTTC. Encoded protein: CASSLAPPGQVTFYEQYF.

The chain links TRBV30 to TRBJ2-1; TRBD2 matches 9 bases. The CDR3 is 15 residues long. After removal of 0 bases from V and 8 bases from J, the junction contained 8 bases not matched to a gene. CDR1 and CDR2 from the germline V gene are GTSNPN and SVGIG (reference sequence). CDR3 sequence: CAWSVGAGGPDEQFF. CDR3 DNA: TGTGCCTGGAGTGTAGGAGCGGGAGGTCCCGATGAGCAGTTCTTC.

This clone was detected once. The sample holds other DNA sequences that translate to the same CDR3. V is TRBV29-1 and J is TRBJ1-2; 7 bases agree with TRBD1. CDR3 length equals 12 residues. V gave up 3 bases and J gave up 4 bases; unmatched junction bases: 2. Germline V CDR1 and CDR2: SQVTM, ANQGSEA. The CDR3 sequence: CSVEQGGYGYTF. The CDR3 DNA reads TGCAGCGTTGAGCAGGGGGGCTATGGCTACACCTTC. The full variable domain, with the rest looked up from reference TRBV29-1 and TRBJ1-2, is SAVISQKPSRDICQRGTSLTIQCQVDSQVTMMFWYRQQPGQSLTLIATANQGSEATYESGFVIDKFPISRPNLTFSTLTVSNMSPEDSSIYLCSVEQGGYGYTFGSGTRLTVV.

This clone has only one observation. This rearrangement joins TRBV6-1 to TRBJ2-3, with D hard to call. The CDR3 totals 13 residues. The V and J ends lost 7 bases and 0 bases respectively, with 8 bases between them. Germline-derived CDR1 and CDR2 are MNHNS and SASEGT. The CDR3 sequence is CASTILSTDTQYF. CDR3 DNA sequence: TGTGCCAGCACCATACTTAGCACAGATACGCAGTATTTT.

The sample holds a few counts of this clone. This rearrangement joins TRBV2 to TRBJ1-1; TRBD1 might be the D (6 bases). Between the trimmed V and J ends, which lost 5 bases and 3 bases, there was a span of 13 bases. This CDR3 is 14 amino acids long. Looked up from germline, CDR1 is SNHLY and CDR2 is FYNNEI. CDR3 sequence reads: CASSLGAGDTEAFF. The CDR3 region has the DNA TGTGCCAGCAGTTTGGGGGCCGGGGACACTGAAGCTTTCTTT.

The gene calls are TRBV15 and TRBJ1-2; D ambiguous. Trimming removed 0 bases from V and 2 bases from J, with 13 bases in between. The germline CDR1 and CDR2 sequences are LNHNV and YYDKDF (reference sequence). This CDR3 contains 16 residues. Here the CDR3 DNA reads TGTGCCACCAGCAGAGATCTGCGGGAGCCAAACTATGGCTACACCTTC. Its protein is CATSRDLREPNYGYTF.

The chain is built from TRBV30 and TRBJ2-3; D perhaps matches TRBD1 (6 bases). The CDR3 consists of 14 residues. Germline values: CDR1 GTSNPN, CDR2 SVGIG (reference sequence). Deletions cut 2 bases from V and 6 bases from J, with 15 bases between. CDR3 bases: TGTGCCTGGAGTAGGGCAGGGGTCCGGGATACGCAGTATTTT. Translating it yields CAWSRAGVRDTQYF.

The V gene is TRBV28, the J gene TRBJ1-5; D ambiguous. The CDR3 has 14 residues. Trimming took 1 base from V and 6 from J, leaving 10 bases between them. Per germline, CDR1 MDHEN and CDR2 SYDVKM. The CDR3 loop is CASSLLAVSQPQHF. The CDR3 region has the DNA TGTGCCAGCAGTTTATTAGCAGTGTCTCAGCCCCAGCATTTT.

The V call is TRBV5-1, the J call TRBJ1-1, with D possibly being TRBD1 (5 bases). CDR3 length: 14 amino acids. Germline V gene lookup returns CDR1 SGHRS and CDR2 YFSETQ. The V end lost 0 bases, the J end lost 3 bases, and 9 bases lay between the germline ends. CDR3 bases: TGCGCCAGCAGCTTGGAGGAGGGGCACACTGAAGCTTTCTTT. Translation: CASSLEEGHTEAFF.

The chain employs TRBV6-5 and TRBJ2-3; 7 nucleotides agree with TRBD2. Looked up from germline, CDR1 is MNHEY and CDR2 is SVGAGI. The CDR3 spans 15 residues. The junction had 10 bases not matched to a gene; V was cut back by 5 bases and J by 5 bases. The CDR3 DNA is TGTGCCAGCAGTCGCCTTCGCGGGGGAGGAGATACGCAGTATTTT. It specifies CASSRLRGGGDTQYF.

V is TRBV7-9 and J is TRBJ2-2; D gene unclear. Trimming left V 3 bases short and J 7 bases short, with 9 bases between. CDR1 and CDR2 from the germline V gene are SEHNR and FQNEAQ (reference sequence). The length of the CDR3 is 13 residues. CDR3 protein: CASSLSGVGELFF. Here the CDR3 DNA reads TGTGCCAGCAGCTTGTCGGGTGTCGGGGAGCTGTTTTTT.

The rearrangement joins TRBV7-6 to TRBJ2-2; the D is unclear. This CDR3 is 18 amino acids long. Germline CDR1 is SGHVS and CDR2 is FNYEAQ. Between the trimmed V and J ends, which lost 3 bases and 0 bases, there was a span of 17 bases. CDR3 protein: CASSLSLDGSSNTGELFF. As DNA, the CDR3 is TGTGCCAGCAGCTTGAGTCTAGACGGATCATCGAACACCGGGGAGCTGTTTTTT. The full variable domain, with the rest looked up from reference TRBV7-6 and TRBJ2-2, is GAGVSQSPRYKVTKRGQDVALRCDPISGHVSLYWYRQALGQGPEFLTYFNYEAQQDKSGLPNDRFSAERPEGSISTLTIQRTEQRDSAMYRCASSLSLDGSSNTGELFFGEGSRLTVL.

V and J are TRBV6-5 and TRBJ1-1, with D unresolved. V lost 0 bases and J 5 bases, leaving 7 bases between the germline ends. Germline V gene sequence: CDR1 MNHEY, CDR2 SVGAGI. The CDR3 has 13 residues. The CDR3 sequence is CASSYSEVTEAFF. The CDR3 coding sequence is TGTGCCAGCAGTTACTCGGAGGTTACTGAAGCTTTCTTT.

The V and J genes are TRBV11-3 and TRBJ1-1; a possible D gene is TRBD1 (5 bases). The length of the CDR3 is 13 residues. The V and J ends lost 3 bases and 1 base respectively, with 6 bases between them. CDR1 is SGHNT and CDR2 is YENEEA in the germline V gene. The DNA for the CDR3 is TGTGCCAGCAGCTTGGGGGGGAACACTGAAGCTTTCTTT. This codes for CASSLGGNTEAFF.

V is TRBV7-8 and J is TRBJ2-3, with TRBD1 matching over 9 bases. V lost 3 bases to trimming and J lost 7 bases; unmatched junction nucleotides: 5. The CDR3 length is 14 residues. The germline V gene encodes CDR1 SGHVS and CDR2 FQNEAQ. This CDR3 reads CASSLGQGHHTQYF. In DNA, the CDR3 is TGTGCCAGCAGCTTGGGACAGGGCCACCATACGCAGTATTTT. Full variable domain (remainder filled in from reference TRBV7-8 and TRBJ2-3): GAGVSQSPRYKVAKRGQDVALRCDPISGHVSLFWYQQALGQGPEFLTYFQNEAQLDKSGLPSDRFFAERPEGSVSTLKIQRTQQEDSAVYLCASSLGQGHHTQYFGPGTRLTVL.

The V and J genes are TRBV5-1 and TRBJ2-5; TRBD1 might be the D (7 bases). This CDR3 is 14 amino acids long. Germline CDR1 is SGHRS and CDR2 is YFSETQ. V dropped 4 bases and J dropped 4 bases, with 14 bases sitting between them. DNA of the CDR3: TGCGCCAGCAGCGTCGGGACAGCGGGAGAGACCCAGTACTTC. Amino acid sequence: CASSVGTAGETQYF.